The next 29 T cell receptor beta chains were all read from a single sample in a study of T-cell memory formation after mild COVID-19. Each CDR3 protein gets one entry after TCRdb re-called the 5' RACE reads with MiXCR. The data show hundreds of thousands of distinct CDR3 sequences, roughly a sixth seen once. Sample: PBMCs or a T cell subset sorted from them (not recorded which). The origin of the receptors is an adult woman who had mild COVID-19 (a few samples of this study predate the infection). Cell type and time point are not known.

The V gene is TRBV5-1, the J gene TRBJ1-4; D might be TRBD1 (6 bases). This CDR3 region has 15 residues. CDR1 is SGHRS, CDR2 YFSETQ, per germline. V was clipped by 1 base and J by 7 bases, with 14 bases between them. CDR3 sequence: CASSLTGLASEKLFF. The CDR3, as DNA: TGCGCCAGCAGCTTGACAGGGCTAGCATCTGAAAAACTGTTTTTT.

The V and J genes are TRBV9 and TRBJ2-7, with 14 bases identical to TRBD2. This CDR3 spans 16 amino acids. Per germline, CDR1 SGDLS and CDR2 YYNGEE. V shed 3 bases and J 3 bases; nucleotides not matched to a gene: 5. CDR3 residues: CASSGTSGGQFYEQYF. The CDR3 DNA follows: TGTGCCAGCAGCGGGACTAGCGGGGGGCAATTCTACGAGCAGTACTTC.

This clonotype has a handful of counts. The rearrangement uses TRBV7-9 and TRBJ1-1, with 9 bases fitting TRBD1. V lost 2 bases and J lost 7; bases outside the gene matches: 5. This CDR3 comprises 14 residues. Germline V gives CDR1 SEHNR, CDR2 FQNEAQ (reference sequence). CDR3 bases: TGTGCCAGCAGCTTACATACAGGGGGCTTTGAAGCTTTCTTT. It encodes CASSLHTGGFEAFF.

The chain has TRBV4-1 and TRBJ2-3, with 10 bases fitting TRBD1. The junction had 14 bases not matched to a gene; V was cut back by 3 bases and J by 5 bases. Germline CDR1 is MGHRA and CDR2 is YSYEKL. The CDR3 consists of 18 residues. In nucleotides, the CDR3 is TGCGCCAGCAGCCAGAGACACACCGGGACAGGGGAGTTAGATACGCAGTATTTT. Its translation is CASSQRHTGTGELDTQYF.

This clonotype was seen more than once but under ten times. The rearrangement links TRBV29-1 to TRBJ1-2; no definite D call. The CDR3 consists of 12 residues. Trimming stripped 6 bases from V and 5 bases from J, with 13 bases between. Germline V gene data show CDR1 as SQVTM and CDR2 as ANQGSEA. The CDR3 coding sequence is TGCAGCGTGGTGGCGTTTGGGTATGGCTACACCTTC. Translated, it gives CSVVAFGYGYTF.

The rearrangement links TRBV7-3 to TRBJ1-1; no definite D call. The CDR3 sequence is 13 residues long. Germline CDR1 is SGHTA and CDR2 is FQGTGA. V was shortened by 6 bases and J by 5 bases, with 13 bases between the two germline ends. The CDR3 bases are TGTGCCAGCAGGGTGGACCAACGGACTGAAGCTTTCTTT. It is translated as CASRVDQRTEAFF.

Ten or more counts support this clonotype. V gene TRBV3-1 combines with J gene TRBJ2-3; D gene unclear. CDR3 length: 16 residues. Trimming left V 0 bases short and J 4 bases short, with 14 bases between. The germline CDR1 and CDR2 sequences are LGHDT and YNNKEL (reference sequence). The CDR3 loop is CASSQEFKHVPDTQYF. The DNA of the CDR3 is TGTGCCAGCAGCCAAGAGTTCAAGCACGTTCCAGATACGCAGTATTTT.

This clonotype was seen only a few times. This chain connects TRBV6-1 to TRBJ1-2; no reliable D call. The CDR3 extends over 15 amino acids. The V gene's germline CDR1 is MNHNS and CDR2 SASEGT. Trimming cost V 7 bases and J 1 base, with 16 bases left between them. The DNA for the CDR3 is TGTGCCAGCATCCCACTCGCCGGGGATAACTATGGCTACACCTTC. Protein sequence: CASIPLAGDNYGYTF.

The V gene is TRBV2, the J gene TRBJ2-5; TRBD1 matches 8 bases. The J segment lost 5 bases and the V segment lost 5 bases, leaving 10 bases of the junction unmatched. The germline V gene has CDR1 SNHLY and CDR2 FYNNEI. The CDR3 totals 15 residues. The CDR3: CASSPFQGAWETQYF. In DNA form, the CDR3 reads TGTGCCAGCAGTCCTTTTCAGGGGGCCTGGGAGACCCAGTACTTC.

This chain links TRBV3-1 with TRBJ2-7, with TRBD2 matching over 8 bases. The CDR3 has 14 amino acids. Germline V gives CDR1 LGHDT, CDR2 YNNKEL (reference sequence). Losses at the gene ends were 4 bases for V and 3 bases for J; bases not matched to a gene: 5. CDR3 loop: CASSLAGRNYEQYF. The CDR3 DNA is TGTGCCAGCAGCCTAGCGGGGAGAAACTACGAGCAGTACTTC.

This clonotype was seen more than once but under ten times. The chain uses TRBV5-1 and TRBJ1-2; D gene uncertain. Germline CDR1 reads SGHRS; CDR2 reads YFSETQ. The CDR3 contains 15 residues. Between the trimmed V and J ends, which lost 4 bases and 3 bases, there was a span of 16 bases. CDR3 protein: CASSVSPTEDYGYTF. The CDR3 DNA reads as TGCGCCAGCAGCGTATCTCCCACCGAGGACTATGGCTACACCTTC.

The chain carries TRBV29-1 and TRBJ1-2; no clear D. V shed 2 bases and J shed 8 bases, with 9 bases lying between them. CDR3 length: 11 amino acids. Germline V lookup: CDR1 SQVTM, CDR2 ANQGSEA. CDR3 amino acids: CSVELGWGYTF. The DNA for the CDR3 is TGCAGCGTTGAACTGGGTTGGGGCTACACCTTC.

The chain couples TRBV12-3 or TRBV12-4 to TRBJ1-1, with D hard to call. The CDR3 sequence is 14 residues long. Deletions cut 5 bases from V and 1 base from J, with 11 bases between. The CDR3 DNA reads as TGTGCCAGCAGTCACCGGACGGGGAACACTGAAGCTTTCTTT. Translation: CASSHRTGNTEAFF.

The rearrangement links TRBV12-3 or TRBV12-4 to TRBJ1-2; the D is unclear. This CDR3 contains 12 residues. V lost 3 bases, J lost 7 bases, and 9 bases lay in between. This CDR3 is CASSLEVAGYTF. In DNA form, the CDR3 reads TGTGCCAGCAGTTTGGAGGTGGCTGGCTACACCTTC.

V is TRBV20-1 and J is TRBJ2-1; 10 bases line up with TRBD1. The CDR3 contains 14 residues. V trimming: 6 bases; J trimming: 10 bases; junction bases outside the gene matches: 12. CDR1 and CDR2 from the germline V gene are DFQATT and SNEGSKA (reference sequence). The DNA for the CDR3 is TGCAGTGCCCCGGGGACAGGGGTTCGGTCCGAGCAGTTCTTC. It is translated as CSAPGTGVRSEQFF.

The V call is TRBV27, the J call TRBJ2-3, with 9 bases matching TRBD2. With 2 bases clipped from V and 3 bases from J, the junction kept 6 bases outside the gene matches. Germline lookup yields CDR1 MNHEY and CDR2 SMNVEV (reference sequence). The CDR3 totals 16 residues. The CDR3 sequence: CASSLRRLAVTDTQYF. The CDR3 DNA sequence: TGTGCCAGCAGTTTACGTCGACTAGCGGTAACAGATACGCAGTATTTT.

The table lists this clonotype with a few counts. J is TRBJ2-1 and V is TRBV19; 9 bases agree with TRBD2. CDR1 is LNHDA and CDR2 is SQIVND in the germline V gene (reference sequence). This CDR3 is 16 amino acids long. Unmatched junction bases numbered 8, after V lost 3 bases and J lost 5 bases. The CDR3 loop is CASSILAGATDNEQFF. The CDR3 DNA follows: TGTGCCAGTAGTATCTTAGCGGGGGCGACTGACAATGAGCAGTTCTTC. The full variable domain, completed using reference TRBV19 and TRBJ2-1, is DGGITQSPKYLFRKEGQNVTLSCEQNLNHDAMYWYRQDPGQGLRLIYYSQIVNDFQKGDIAEGYSVSREKKESFPLTVTSAQKNPTAFYLCASSILAGATDNEQFFGPGTRLTVL.

V is TRBV7-2 and J is TRBJ2-1, with TRBD2 matching over 9 bases. The CDR3 runs to 14 residues. V gave up 8 bases and J gave up 1 base; unmatched junction bases: 3. Germline V gives CDR1 SGHTA, CDR2 FQGNSA. CDR3 sequence (DNA): TGTGCCAGCGCCACTAGCGGGTCCTACAATGAGCAGTTCTTC. This encodes CASATSGSYNEQFF.

V gene TRBV9 combines with J gene TRBJ2-1; D unclear. The CDR3 has 16 residues. Trimming removed 0 bases at V and 8 bases at J, with 18 bases between. Germline V gene sequence: CDR1 SGDLS, CDR2 YYNGEE. CDR3: CASSVGQRSDRDEQFF. The DNA for the CDR3 is TGTGCCAGCAGCGTAGGTCAGAGGTCCGACCGGGATGAGCAGTTCTTC.

V and J are TRBV14 and TRBJ2-1; 8 bases agree with TRBD2. The CDR3 covers 14 residues. The V and J ends lost 4 bases and 9 bases, in that order; junction bases with no gene match: 8. Germline loops: CDR1 SGHDN, CDR2 FVKESK. Here the CDR3 reads CASSPIAGLGEQFF. The CDR3 DNA is TGTGCCAGCAGCCCGATAGCGGGGTTGGGTGAGCAGTTCTTC.

At least ten counts were recorded for this clonotype. The rearrangement joins TRBV7-9 to TRBJ2-1; D is ambiguous. Germline CDR1 is SEHNR and CDR2 is FQNEAQ (reference sequence). The CDR3 contains 9 residues. CDR3 bases: TGTGCGGCAGGTGATGAGCAGTTCTTC. This encodes CAAGDEQFF.

This chain uses TRBV19 with TRBJ1-4; D remains ambiguous. Deletions cut 6 bases from V and 8 bases from J, with 16 bases between. The CDR3 has 14 amino acids. Germline loops: CDR1 LNHDA, CDR2 SQIVND (reference sequence). The CDR3 is CASRSPGQGEKLFF. In DNA form, the CDR3 reads TGTGCCAGTAGATCGCCGGGCCAAGGAGAAAAACTGTTTTTT.

V gene TRBV20-1 combines with J gene TRBJ1-2; 7 bases are a match to TRBD1. Trimming removed 2 bases from V and 0 bases from J; junction bases left unmatched: 6. The germline V gene encodes CDR1 DFQATT and CDR2 SNEGSKA (reference sequence). This CDR3 has 15 residues. The CDR3 region has the DNA TGCAGTGCTAGACCCCCACAGGGGCCTAACTATGGCTACACCTTC. It yields the protein CSARPPQGPNYGYTF.

This sequence joins TRBV29-1 and TRBJ1-2, with 9 bases matching TRBD1. CDR3 length: 17 amino acids. Trimming removed 1 base from V and 1 base from J; junction bases left unmatched: 10. CDR1 is SQVTM, CDR2 ANQGSEA, per germline. CDR3 DNA sequence: TGCAGCGTTGAAGGATTTGCGACAGGGGGAAGTAACTATGGCTACACCTTC. It encodes CSVEGFATGGSNYGYTF.

Details on this clonotype: A much larger clone sits a single nucleotide away, making a read error possible. The chain carries TRBV30 and TRBJ2-7; D remains unclear. The CDR3 runs to 11 residues. Germline V gene data show CDR1 as GTSNPN and CDR2 as SVGIG (reference sequence). The CDR3 DNA reads as TGTGCCTGGAGTGCTCGGTACGAGAAGTACTTC. Its protein product is CAWSARYEKYF.

This clonotype has a handful of counts. This chain uses TRBV12-3 or TRBV12-4 with TRBJ2-7; 9 bases are shared with TRBD2. V shed 3 bases and J 6 bases; nucleotides not matched to a gene: 3. CDR3 length: 13 amino acids. CDR3 region: CASSFSGGGEQYF. CDR3 DNA sequence: TGTGCCAGCAGTTTTAGCGGGGGCGGCGAGCAGTACTTC.

This clonotype was counted at least ten times. This chain links TRBV12-3 or TRBV12-4 with TRBJ1-2; D gene ambiguous. The CDR3 sequence is 14 residues long. V shed 3 bases and J shed 2 bases, with 10 bases lying between them. CDR3 nucleotides: TGTGCCAGCAGTTTTTCCGATTTGAACTATGGCTACACCTTC. Translating it yields CASSFSDLNYGYTF.

In this sample, this clonotype turned up many times. One junction end does not reproduce the germline sequence, and a read error may be involved. The chain joins TRBV7-7 to TRBJ2-3, with D possibly matching TRBD2 (6 bases). CDR1 SSHAT and CDR2 FNYEAQ come from the germline V gene (reference sequence). The CDR3 length is 15 residues. CDR3 in amino acids: CASSLAVLRVRGQYF. For the CDR3, the DNA is TGTGCTAGCAGCTTAGCGGTATTGCGGGTACGGGGGCAGTATTTT.

This clonotype was seen more than once but under ten times. The gene calls are TRBV30 and TRBJ1-2, with D maybe TRBD1 (6 bases). Trimming took off 2 bases at V and 4 bases at J, with 17 bases between the two ends. This CDR3 is 15 amino acids long. Germline assignment: CDR1 GTSNPN and CDR2 SVGIG (reference sequence). The CDR3 nucleotides are TGTGCCTGGAGTCGACCCGGGGTGGGGGCCTATGGCTACACCTTC. Protein product: CAWSRPGVGAYGYTF. The full variable domain, with the rest looked up from reference TRBV30 and TRBJ1-2, is SQTIHQWPATLVQPVGSPLSLECTVEGTSNPNLYWYRQAAGRGLQLLFYSVGIGQISSEVPQNLSASRPQDRQFILSSKKLLLSDSGFYLCAWSRPGVGAYGYTFGSGTRLTVV.